This is a list of T cell receptor beta chains from one sample in a study of T cells in Graves' hyperthyroidism and ophthalmopathy. TCRdb reanalysed the multiplex PCR reads using MiXCR and keeps one entry per CDR3 protein. The sample has approximately 420,000 distinct CDR3 sequences, about 16% seen once. The material sequenced was blood. These receptors all stem from a woman aged 25-40 years with Graves' hyperthyroidism. CDR3s include the opening cysteine and the closing phenylalanine or tryptophan. D genes are given only for firm matches. Some rows mark clone size as missing; the rest say once, few, many or name a class of expanded clone.

j_call v_call d_call clone_size cdr3_aa cdr3_nt
TRBJ1-1 TRBV9 - - CASSARGVGTEAFF TGTGCCAGCAGCGCGAGGGGGGTCGGCACTGAAGCTTTCTTT
TRBJ1-1 TRBV10-3 - many CAISESLVGVEAFF TGTGCCATCAGTGAGTCATTGGTGGGAGTGGAAGCTTTCTTT
TRBJ2-1 TRBV24-1 - many CATSFGTQLGNEQFF TGTGCCACCAGTTTCGGAACCCAGTTAGGGAATGAGCAGTTCTTC
TRBJ2-1 TRBV5-1 TRBD2 few CASSYVAGNTYNEQFF TGCGCCAGCAGCTATGTAGCGGGAAATACCTACAATGAGCAGTTCTTC
TRBJ2-1 TRBV5-1 - - CASSPVSYANEQFF TGCGCCAGCAGCCCTGTGTCGTATGCCAATGAGCAGTTCTTC
TRBJ2-7 TRBV28 - - CASSPASRAHKPYEQYF TGTGCCAGCAGTCCCGCCTCTCGGGCCCATAAACCCTACGAGCAGTACTTC
TRBJ2-1 TRBV6-1 TRBD2 - CASRKSGGPDNEQFF TGTGCCAGCCGGAAATCGGGAGGGCCCGACAATGAGCAGTTCTTC
TRBJ1-2 TRBV25-1 TRBD1 - CASSEPETGNYGYTF TGTGCCAGCAGTGAACCAGAGACAGGGAACTATGGCTACACCTTC
TRBJ1-2 TRBV19 - few CASSLKGGANYGYTF TGTGCCAGTAGTCTCAAAGGGGGAGCTAACTATGGCTACACCTTC
TRBJ1-6 TRBV30 - many CAWNPGAVNSPLHF TGTGCCTGGAACCCGGGGGCAGTTAATTCACCCCTCCACTTT
TRBJ1-4 TRBV4-2 TRBD1 - CASSQTGRDEKLFF TGTGCCAGCAGCCAGACAGGGAGGGATGAAAAACTGTTTTTT
TRBJ2-5 TRBV6-2/TRBV6-3 TRBD2 - CASSGLLAGEETQYF TGTGCCAGCAGTGGTTTGTTAGCGGGAGAAGAGACCCAGTACTTC
TRBJ1-5 TRBV7-2 - many CASQAVGNQPQHF TGTGCCAGCCAAGCAGTGGGTAATCAGCCCCAGCATTTT
TRBJ2-7 TRBV27 - many CASSNLRVSYEQYF TGTGCCAGCAGTAACCTCAGGGTTTCCTACGAGCAGTACTTC
TRBJ2-4 TRBV28 - - CASSFNRVGKNIQYF TGTGCCAGCAGTTTTAACAGGGTGGGCAAAAACATTCAGTACTTC
TRBJ2-3 TRBV27 TRBD2 many CASSSRRRGEGTDTQYF TGTGCCAGCAGTTCCCGGCGGCGGGGGGAGGGCACAGATACGCAGTATTTT
TRBJ2-1 TRBV18 - few CASSPRRGSSSSYNEQFF TGTGCCAGCTCACCTCGGAGGGGGAGCTCAAGCTCCTACAATGAGCAGTTCTTC
TRBJ2-1 TRBV18 TRBD1 many CASSPVQGGKGDNEQFF TGTGCCAGCTCACCAGTACAGGGGGGTAAAGGTGACAATGAGCAGTTCTTC
TRBJ2-7 TRBV6-5 TRBD1 many CASSYSGTGANLYEQYF TGTGCCAGCAGTTACTCGGGGACAGGGGCCAACCTCTACGAGCAGTACTTC
TRBJ2-5 TRBV18 - many CASSPPSDQETQYF TGTGCCAGCTCACCACCCTCGGACCAAGAGACCCAGTACTTC
TRBJ2-1 TRBV6-5 - many CASSYSREQFF TGTGCCAGCAGTTACTCACGTGAGCAGTTCTTC
TRBJ2-2 TRBV27 TRBD1 - CASGVTGTVGGELFF TGTGCCAGTGGGGTCACCGGGACAGTTGGCGGGGAGCTGTTTTTT
TRBJ1-1 TRBV6-4 - few CASSAAGGSAEAFF TGTGCCAGCAGCGCCGCCGGTGGTTCGGCTGAAGCTTTCTTT
TRBJ1-1 TRBV28 - many CASSLGSPDEAFF TGTGCCAGCAGTCTAGGGTCTCCCGATGAAGCTTTCTTT
TRBJ2-5 TRBV2 TRBD2 - CASKYSGRVETQYF TGTGCCAGCAAGTATAGCGGGAGGGTGGAGACCCAGTACTTC
TRBJ1-1 TRBV9 - few CASSVGPEAFF TGTGCCAGCAGCGTAGGGCCTGAAGCTTTCTTT
TRBJ1-2 TRBV27 - - CASSSSGVQFRRYTF TGTGCCAGCAGTTCCTCAGGCGTGCAGTTCCGCCGCTACACCTTC
TRBJ2-3 TRBV2 - - CASKGEDTQYF TGTGCCAGCAAGGGGGAAGATACGCAGTATTTT
TRBJ1-1 TRBV12-3/TRBV12-4 - many CASRLTGLGGVPEAFF TGTGCCAGCAGGCTAACGGGCCTCGGGGGTGTACCTGAAGCTTTCTTT
TRBJ1-2 TRBV15 - - CATSRVGGNYGYTF TGTGCCACCAGCAGAGTAGGGGGGAACTATGGCTACACCTTC
TRBJ2-1 TRBV20-1 - many CSARGGGGSSSYNEQFF TGCAGTGCTAGAGGTGGGGGCGGTTCGAGCTCCTACAATGAGCAGTTCTTC
TRBJ2-7 TRBV11-1 - many CASSLATYNPFEQYF TGTGCCAGCAGCTTAGCGACCTATAATCCTTTCGAGCAGTACTTC